The 30 T cell receptor beta chains given below trace back to one sample, sequenced in a study of T-cell reconstitution after alpha-beta-depleted transplantation in children (dated by TCRdb to the mid-2010s). The intended sense of this specimen's treatment or condition label: allogeneic hematopoietic cell transplantation with graft depleted of TCRalphabeta T cells and CD19 B cells. Library generation was performed with PCR. Sequencer: Illumina HiSeq 2500. Molecular barcoding was employed in the preparation of TCR libraries, with unique molecular identifiers being used to normalize TCRbeta repertoire quantification. TCRdb applied fastp at Q25 and MiXCR to the public reads, then kept only in-frame beta chains. Each record represents a unique CDR3 protein, reported with the most common genes and DNA among its rows. The sample table records some 550,000 distinct CDR3 sequences; 23% of these occur just once. Less than 15% of the sample comes from the top ten.

The sample consisted of PBMCs, mostly from graft donor cells, taken 360 days after TCRalphabeta/CD19-depleted stem cell transplant. These receptor sequences come from a boy younger than two who had a stem cell transplant for acute myeloid leukemia, so the T cells may come from the graft donor.

This clonotype appeared a few times. V gene TRBV6-1 combines with J gene TRBJ1-1; no reliable D call. Germline V gene data show CDR1 as MNHNS and CDR2 as SASEGT. V lost 4 bases and J 4 bases, leaving 16 bases between the germline ends. CDR3 length equals 15 residues. CDR3 sequence: CASSAPLEATTEAFF. The CDR3 DNA follows: TGTGCCAGCAGTGCCCCCCTGGAGGCTACCACTGAAGCTTTCTTT.

There are a few counts of this clonotype. This chain connects TRBV30 to TRBJ2-3; the D gene is possibly TRBD2 (6 bases). Germline V gene lookup returns CDR1 GTSNPN and CDR2 SVGIG (reference sequence). The CDR3 sequence is 9 residues long. The ends were cut back, 8 bases at V and 6 bases at J, with 6 bases in the middle. CDR3 DNA: TGTGCCGCGGGGGATACGCAGTATTTT. Its protein product is CAAGDTQYF.

The chain employs TRBV9 and TRBJ1-1, with D unresolved. The CDR3 runs to 16 residues. Trimming stripped 0 bases from V and 0 bases from J, with 12 bases between. Germline V gives CDR1 SGDLS, CDR2 YYNGEE. The chain's CDR3 is CASSVGPIRMNTEAFF. CDR3 nucleotide sequence: TGTGCCAGCAGCGTAGGACCGATACGAATGAACACTGAAGCTTTCTTT.

The table lists this clonotype with a few counts. The chain joins TRBV5-1 to TRBJ1-3, with 7 bases fitting TRBD1. Per the germline V gene, CDR1 is SGHRS and CDR2 is YFSETQ. The CDR3 contains 14 residues. Trimming at V came to 4 bases and at J to 4 bases, leaving 5 bases not matched to a gene. CDR3 nucleotides: TGCGCCAGCAGCCGGGACAGCGAGGGAAACACCATATATTTT. The encoded protein is CASSRDSEGNTIYF.

The rearrangement uses TRBV20-1 and TRBJ2-7; 7 bases match TRBD2. CDR3 size: 15 residues. Trimming took 2 bases from V and 3 from J; bases not matched to a gene: 10. Germline CDR1 and CDR2: DFQATT and SNEGSKA (reference sequence). CDR3 nucleotide sequence: TGCAGTGCTAGAAACGGGGGGAGGGAGTTCTACGAGCAGTACGTC. Translated: CSARNGGREFYEQYV.

The count of this clonotype is one. A much larger clone differs from this one at a single base, so this may be a read error. The gene calls are TRBV5-1 and TRBJ2-2, with 9 nucleotides matching TRBD1. Trimming took 4 bases from V and 7 from J; bases not matched to a gene: 5. From germline, CDR1 is SGHRS and CDR2 YFSETQ. The CDR3 sequence is 14 residues long. The CDR3 region has the DNA TGCGCCAGCAGCAAACAGGGGGCCTTCGGGGAGCTGTTTTTT. Translation: CASSKQGAFGELFF.

This clonotype was detected ten times or more. The genes are TRBV29-1 and TRBJ2-7, with a possible D match to TRBD1 (6 bases). CDR1 and CDR2 (germline): SQVTM, ANQGSEA. The CDR3 length is 18 residues. V gave up 6 bases and J gave up 4 bases, with 31 bases separating them. CDR3 DNA sequence: TGCAGCGTCATCCCCGACCGACTTACAGGGATAGGAGCTTACGAGCAGTACTTC. Translating it yields CSVIPDRLTGIGAYEQYF.

This clonotype appeared many times. This chain links TRBV5-1 with TRBJ2-4, with D maybe TRBD1 (5 bases). Looked up from germline, CDR1 is SGHRS and CDR2 is YFSETQ. Trimming removed 0 bases at V and 0 bases at J, with 13 bases between. This CDR3 is 17 amino acids long. In DNA, the CDR3 is TGCGCCAGCAGCTTGGGAGACCGACAGCTAGCCAAAAACATTCAGTACTTC. This codes for CASSLGDRQLAKNIQYF.

This clonotype was picked up one time. The gene calls are TRBV7-2 and TRBJ2-5; D assignment may be TRBD1 or TRBD2 (5 bases each). Germline V gene lookup returns CDR1 SGHTA and CDR2 FQGNSA. The CDR3 is made up of 15 amino acids. V was cut by 2 bases and J by 7 bases, with 17 bases left in between. The CDR3 bases are TGTGCCAGCAGCTTATCCGGGACCAACCGGGGGACCCAGTACTTC. Translated, it gives CASSLSGTNRGTQYF.

The rearrangement links TRBV6-2 or TRBV6-3 to TRBJ2-3; D uncertain. Per the germline V gene, CDR1 is MNHEY and CDR2 is SVGEGT. This CDR3 has 13 residues. The V gene lost 7 bases and the J gene lost 5 bases, with 13 bases spanning the gap. CDR3 sequence (DNA): TGTGCCAGCACCCGTGGAGTTGTAGATACGCAGTATTTT. Residues: CASTRGVVDTQYF.

The chain has TRBV25-1 and TRBJ2-7, with D possibly called TRBD1 or TRBD2 (5 bases each). Trimming shortened V by 3 bases and J by 4 bases, and 16 bases separated the two germline ends. This CDR3 region has 15 residues. CDR1 MGHDK and CDR2 SYGVNS come from the germline V gene. In DNA, the CDR3 is TGTGCCAGCAGTGAGTACCGGGACGGCAGTTACGAGCAGTACTTC. The encoded protein is CASSEYRDGSYEQYF.

In this sample, this clonotype turned up many times. The chain couples TRBV7-9 to TRBJ2-7, with no clear D. Germline CDR1 and CDR2: SEHNR and FQNEAQ (reference sequence). This CDR3 spans 11 amino acids. V was clipped by 5 bases and J by 1 base, with 3 bases between them. The CDR3 spells CASSKSYEQYF. DNA for the CDR3: TGTGCCAGCAGCAAATCCTACGAGCAGTACTTC.

V and J are TRBV4-2 and TRBJ2-7; D is possibly TRBD2 (6 bases). The CDR3 covers 13 residues. V lost 4 bases and J 7 bases, leaving 14 bases between the germline ends. The germline CDR1 and CDR2 sequences are LGHNA and YNFKEQ. CDR3 DNA: TGTGCCAGCAGCCCCGGGACTCGGGGGGAGCAGTACTTC. This sequence encodes CASSPGTRGEQYF.

The chain carries TRBV7-2 and TRBJ1-4; 7 bases agree with TRBD1. CDR1 and CDR2 (germline): SGHTA, FQGNSA. This CDR3 region has 17 residues. J lost 0 bases, V lost 0 bases, and 4 bases had no gene match. The CDR3 sequence is CASSLAPGTATNEKLFF. The CDR3 DNA reads as TGTGCCAGCAGCTTAGCCCCTGGGACAGCAACTAATGAAAAACTGTTTTTT.

The V and J genes are TRBV27 and TRBJ1-5, with 7 bases lining up with TRBD1. This CDR3 contains 15 residues. V dropped 6 bases and J dropped 6; count of bases not matched to a gene: 11. Germline V gene sequence: CDR1 MNHEY, CDR2 SMNVEV (reference sequence). In nucleotides, the CDR3 is TGTGCCAGCAGCTCTGACAGGGTAGGCGGTCAGCCCCAGCATTTT. Protein sequence: CASSSDRVGGQPQHF.

This clonotype has more than one count but fewer than ten. This chain uses TRBV6-5 with TRBJ2-3; no reliable D call. Germline V lookup: CDR1 MNHEY, CDR2 SVGAGI. The CDR3 covers 13 residues. Trimming cost V 8 bases and J 2 bases, with 11 bases left between them. Here the CDR3 reads CASGLADTDTQYF. The CDR3 DNA reads TGTGCCAGCGGTTTGGCAGACACAGATACGCAGTATTTT.

The chain is built from TRBV14 and TRBJ1-2; 11 positions match TRBD1. Germline V gives CDR1 SGHDN, CDR2 FVKESK. CDR3 size: 16 residues. V trimming: 0 bases; J trimming: 5 bases; junction bases outside the gene matches: 5. The CDR3 spells CASSQDIGTGGYGYTF. The CDR3 DNA reads as TGTGCCAGCAGCCAAGATATCGGGACAGGGGGATATGGCTACACCTTC.

This clonotype showed up just a few times. This sequence joins TRBV10-3 and TRBJ2-3, with 10 bases matching TRBD2. The ends lost 10 bases at V and 5 bases at J; junction bases unmatched: 12. Looked up from germline, CDR1 is ENHRY and CDR2 is SYGVKD. This CDR3 is 15 amino acids long. In nucleotides, the CDR3 is TGTGCCACTAGTCGGGGGCTAGCGGGGGAAGATACGCAGTATTTT. Translating gives CATSRGLAGEDTQYF.

This clonotype was detected only a few times. This rearrangement joins TRBV12-3 or TRBV12-4 to TRBJ2-5; D gene uncertain. The V gene lost 4 bases and the J gene lost 7 bases, with 10 bases spanning the gap. This CDR3 comprises 12 residues. The CDR3: CASSSPLGTQYF. The CDR3 nucleotides are TGTGCCAGCAGTTCACCTCTAGGGACCCAGTACTTC.

The chain employs TRBV20-1 and TRBJ2-7; possibly TRBD2 for D (6 bases). The CDR3 runs to 15 residues. Per germline, CDR1 DFQATT and CDR2 SNEGSKA (reference sequence). Trimming pared 0 bases from V and 3 bases from J, leaving 15 bases between. CDR3 sequence (DNA): TGCAGTGCTAGAGATCTAACGGGGGAGATCTACGAGCAGTACTTC. Translated: CSARDLTGEIYEQYF.

The J gene is TRBJ2-1, the V gene TRBV7-3; 7 bases are shared with TRBD2. The CDR3 contains 16 residues. Germline V gene sequence: CDR1 SGHTA, CDR2 FQGTGA. Unmatched junction bases numbered 4, after V lost 2 bases and J lost 0 bases. The CDR3 loop is CASSLLAVSSYNEQFF. CDR3 coding DNA: TGTGCCAGCAGCTTACTAGCGGTGAGCTCCTACAATGAGCAGTTCTTC.

This clonotype was picked up many times. This chain connects TRBV28 to TRBJ2-7; weak D call: TRBD1 (8 bases). The CDR3 has 12 residues. Deletions cut 6 bases from V and 6 bases from J, with 12 bases between. CDR1 and CDR2 (germline): MDHEN, SYDVKM. DNA for the CDR3: TGTGCCAGCAGACAGGGGGGGAGCGAGCAGTACGTC. This gives the protein CASRQGGSEQYV.

This clonotype was observed a few times. This rearrangement joins TRBV6-1 to TRBJ2-7; D is perhaps TRBD1 (6 bases). V dropped 6 bases and J dropped 0 bases, with 18 bases sitting between them. Germline V gives CDR1 MNHNS, CDR2 SASEGT. The CDR3 is made up of 16 amino acids. The CDR3 coding sequence is TGTGCCAGCAGCGTTAGGACAGCGATGAGCTCCTACGAGCAGTACGTC. Protein: CASSVRTAMSSYEQYV.

The V call is TRBV20-1, the J call TRBJ2-3, with 9 bases that match TRBD2. The germline V gene encodes CDR1 DFQATT and CDR2 SNEGSKA (reference sequence). The CDR3 sequence is 14 residues long. The CDR3 sequence: CRAGGPDGTDTQYF. The CDR3 region has the DNA TGCCGCGCGGGGGGGCCCGACGGCACAGATACGCAGTATTTT.

This clonotype was counted ten times or more. The genes are TRBV29-1 and TRBJ2-1; 7 bases agree with TRBD2. Trimming took 3 bases from V and 5 from J; bases not matched to a gene: 10. This CDR3 has 15 residues. The germline CDR1 and CDR2 sequences are SQVTM and ANQGSEA. The CDR3 DNA is TGCAGCGTTGACCGGCCCGGGGGGTGGAACAATGAGCAGTTCTTC. Translation gives CSVDRPGGWNNEQFF.

This clonotype was counted ten times or more. This sequence joins TRBV7-6 and TRBJ1-2; 8 nucleotides match TRBD1. Germline CDR1 and CDR2: SGHVS and FNYEAQ. Trimming removed 3 bases from V and 3 bases from J; junction bases left unmatched: 3. The CDR3 totals 14 residues. This chain's CDR3 is CASSFSGGYYGYTF. CDR3 sequence (DNA): TGTGCCAGCAGCTTCTCAGGGGGCTACTATGGCTACACCTTC.

This clonotype appeared many times. V gene TRBV9 combines with J gene TRBJ2-3, with a possible D match to TRBD1 (5 bases). Trimming stripped 2 bases from V and 0 bases from J, with 10 bases between. The CDR3 runs to 15 residues. Germline CDR1 is SGDLS and CDR2 is YYNGEE. The CDR3 DNA reads TGTGCCAGCAGCGTTGGGGCCCCTAGCACAGATACGCAGTATTTT. Translation gives CASSVGAPSTDTQYF.

This clonotype has ten or more counts. The gene calls are TRBV12-3 or TRBV12-4 and TRBJ2-7, with 7 nucleotides matching TRBD1. This CDR3 contains 14 residues. The J segment lost 0 bases and the V segment lost 6 bases, leaving 5 bases of the junction unmatched. Written as DNA, the CDR3 is TGTGCCAGCAGGGACAGGATCAACTCCTACGAGCAGTACTTC. Translated, it gives CASRDRINSYEQYF.

This clonotype was detected ten times or more. The J gene is TRBJ2-1, the V gene TRBV27; D possibly corresponds to TRBD1 (5 bases). The V and J ends lost 10 bases and 1 base respectively, with 14 bases between them. Germline V gene sequence: CDR1 MNHEY, CDR2 SMNVEV (reference sequence). CDR3 size: 14 residues. The CDR3 loop reads CATLSGSSYNEQFF. As DNA, the CDR3 is TGTGCCACCCTGTCAGGGTCGTCCTACAATGAGCAGTTCTTC.

This clonotype appeared many times. The genes are TRBV15 and TRBJ1-4; 7 nucleotides align to TRBD1. The ends lost 3 bases at V and 6 bases at J; junction bases unmatched: 4. Germline values: CDR1 LNHNV, CDR2 YYDKDF (reference sequence). This CDR3 is 14 amino acids long. The CDR3 bases are TGTGCCACCAGCAGCGGCAGGGGGGATGAAAAACTGTTTTTT. Translation gives CATSSGRGDEKLFF.